This is a list of T cell receptor beta chains from one sample in a study of cytomegalovirus exposure and HLA in healthy donors. TCRdb's copy holds only in-frame clones and misses some; the assay was immunoSEQ multiplex PCR. The sample includes around 150,000 clones, 76% of them seen just once. Specimen: PBMCs. These TCRs come from a male donor in good health and CMV-seronegative. Both conserved end residues are part of each CDR3. The order of the fields is V gene, D gene, J gene, clone size, CDR3 protein, CDR3 DNA. D genes are given only for firm matches. The listing skips clone size in some rows; elsewhere it reads once, few, many or a size class.

v_gene: TRBV5-4
d_gene: TRBD2
j_gene: TRBJ2-7
abundance: -
CDR3aa: CASSWGVPGLAGGPSNEQYF
CDR3nt: TGTGCCAGCAGCTGGGGAGTCCCGGGACTAGCGGGGGGGCCCTCGAACGAGCAGTACTTC

v_gene: TRBV9
d_gene: -
j_gene: TRBJ2-7
abundance: -
CDR3aa: CASSALQGPYEQYF
CDR3nt: TGTGCCAGCAGCGCCTTACAGGGCCCCTACGAGCAGTACTTC

v_gene: TRBV30
d_gene: -
j_gene: TRBJ1-2
abundance: -
CDR3aa: CAWSWQGGYTF
CDR3nt: TGTGCCTGGAGTTGGCAGGGAGGCTACACCTTC

v_gene: TRBV9
d_gene: -
j_gene: TRBJ2-7
abundance: -
CDR3aa: CASSVGVRTGDYEQYF
CDR3nt: TGTGCCAGCAGCGTAGGAGTCAGGACGGGGGACTACGAGCAGTACTTC

v_gene: TRBV7-9
d_gene: TRBD1
j_gene: TRBJ1-4
abundance: -
CDR3aa: CASSRGQLSEKLFF
CDR3nt: TGTGCCAGCAGCCGGGGACAGCTTAGTGAAAAACTGTTTTTT

v_gene: TRBV29-1
d_gene: TRBD2
j_gene: TRBJ2-3
abundance: -
CDR3aa: CSGSGIATDTQYF
CDR3nt: TGCAGCGGTAGCGGGATCGCCACAGATACGCAGTATTTT

v_gene: TRBV5-5
d_gene: TRBD1
j_gene: TRBJ1-4
abundance: -
CDR3aa: CASSSVRQGTNEKLFF
CDR3nt: TGTGCCAGCAGCTCCGTCCGACAGGGGACTAATGAAAAACTGTTTTTT

v_gene: TRBV15
d_gene: -
j_gene: TRBJ2-7
abundance: few
CDR3aa: CATSRDLSTRNEQYF
CDR3nt: TGTGCCACCAGCAGAGATCTTAGCACACGGAACGAGCAGTACTTC

v_gene: TRBV2
d_gene: TRBD2
j_gene: TRBJ2-7
abundance: few
CDR3aa: CASSEILAGDSYEQYF
CDR3nt: TGTGCCAGCAGTGAAATCCTAGCGGGAGACTCCTACGAGCAGTACTTC

v_gene: TRBV11-2
d_gene: TRBD2
j_gene: TRBJ2-7
abundance: -
CDR3aa: CASRGGAYEQYF
CDR3nt: TGTGCCAGCAGGGGGGGGGCCTACGAGCAGTACTTC

v_gene: TRBV27
d_gene: TRBD1
j_gene: TRBJ2-2
abundance: -
CDR3aa: CASSFTPGTGGAGELFF
CDR3nt: TGTGCCAGCAGTTTCACTCCCGGGACAGGGGGCGCGGGGGAGCTGTTTTTT

v_gene: TRBV5-1
d_gene: -
j_gene: TRBJ1-1
abundance: -
CDR3aa: CASSLRGNTEAFF
CDR3nt: TGCGCCAGCAGCCTGAGAGGGAACACTGAAGCTTTCTTT

v_gene: TRBV19
d_gene: TRBD1
j_gene: TRBJ1-3
abundance: once
CDR3aa: CASSIGTGLIGNTIYF
CDR3nt: TGTGCCAGTAGTATTGGGACAGGCCTTATTGGAAACACCATATATTTT

v_gene: TRBV19
d_gene: -
j_gene: TRBJ1-4
abundance: -
CDR3aa: CASSYEGHNSGEKFF
CDR3nt: TGTGCCAGTAGCTACGAGGGACACAACAGTGGGGAGAAATTTTTT

v_gene: TRBV9
d_gene: -
j_gene: TRBJ2-1
abundance: -
CDR3aa: CASSVDPLENEQFF
CDR3nt: TGTGCCAGCAGCGTAGACCCGCTGGAGAATGAGCAGTTCTTC

v_gene: TRBV11-1
d_gene: TRBD1
j_gene: TRBJ2-5
abundance: once
CDR3aa: CASSLAATGGVETQYF
CDR3nt: TGTGCCAGCAGCTTAGCCGCGACAGGGGGCGTCGAGACCCAGTACTTC

v_gene: TRBV5-1
d_gene: TRBD2
j_gene: TRBJ2-7
abundance: once
CDR3aa: CASNHGLAGDEQYF
CDR3nt: TGCGCCAGCAACCACGGACTAGCGGGAGACGAGCAGTACTTC

v_gene: TRBV30
d_gene: -
j_gene: TRBJ1-1
abundance: -
CDR3aa: CAWSGGVGIEAFF
CDR3nt: TGTGCCTGGAGTGGGGGGGTAGGCATTGAAGCTTTCTTT

v_gene: TRBV6-1
d_gene: TRBD1
j_gene: TRBJ2-7
abundance: -
CDR3aa: CASSEITGGIYEQYF
CDR3nt: TGTGCCAGCAGTGAGATTACAGGGGGCATATACGAGCAGTACTTC

v_gene: TRBV6-1
d_gene: TRBD1
j_gene: TRBJ1-4
abundance: -
CDR3aa: CASSGDRSGEKLFF
CDR3nt: TGTGCCAGCAGTGGGGACAGGAGTGGGGAAAAACTGTTTTTT

v_gene: TRBV7-7
d_gene: TRBD2
j_gene: TRBJ2-5
abundance: -
CDR3aa: CASSRTSGRAGETQYF
CDR3nt: TGTGCCAGCAGCCGGACTAGCGGGAGGGCCGGGGAGACCCAGTACTTC

v_gene: TRBV29-1
d_gene: TRBD1
j_gene: TRBJ2-1
abundance: -
CDR3aa: CSVELTGFGDEQFF
CDR3nt: TGCAGCGTTGAATTGACAGGGTTCGGCGATGAGCAGTTCTTC

v_gene: TRBV5-1
d_gene: TRBD1
j_gene: TRBJ2-7
abundance: -
CDR3aa: CARGQSSYEQYF
CDR3nt: TGCGCCAGGGGACAGAGCTCCTACGAGCAGTACTTC

v_gene: TRBV29-1
d_gene: -
j_gene: TRBJ2-3
abundance: once
CDR3aa: CSAPLRTAWGDTQYF
CDR3nt: TGCAGCGCCCCGCTTCGGACAGCGTGGGGAGATACGCAGTATTTT

v_gene: TRBV4-1
d_gene: -
j_gene: TRBJ2-2
abundance: -
CDR3aa: CASSLSGELFF
CDR3nt: TGCGCCAGCAGCCTATCCGGGGAGCTGTTTTTT

v_gene: TRBV4-2
d_gene: -
j_gene: TRBJ2-1
abundance: -
CDR3aa: CASSQGVGGRGNEQFF
CDR3nt: TGTGCCAGCAGCCAAGGAGTGGGGGGGCGGGGGAATGAGCAGTTCTTC

v_gene: TRBV18
d_gene: -
j_gene: TRBJ1-1
abundance: -
CDR3aa: CASSPMGAVPEAFF
CDR3nt: TGTGCCAGCTCACCAATGGGGGCGGTCCCTGAAGCTTTCTTT

v_gene: TRBV7-2
d_gene: -
j_gene: TRBJ2-3
abundance: -
CDR3aa: CASSLARSDTQYF
CDR3nt: TGTGCCAGCAGCTTAGCCCGGTCAGATACGCAGTATTTT

v_gene: TRBV28
d_gene: -
j_gene: TRBJ1-2
abundance: -
CDR3aa: CAATVSRGGYTF
CDR3nt: TGTGCCGCGACAGTCTCAAGGGGTGGCTACACCTTC

v_gene: TRBV2
d_gene: -
j_gene: TRBJ1-4
abundance: -
CDR3aa: CASRVRSTNEKLFF
CDR3nt: TGTGCCAGCAGGGTCAGATCAACTAATGAAAAACTGTTTTTT

v_gene: TRBV19
d_gene: TRBD1
j_gene: TRBJ1-4
abundance: few
CDR3aa: CASSAGTGVSEKLFF
CDR3nt: TGTGCCAGTAGTGCCGGGACAGGGGTGTCTGAAAAACTGTTTTTT

v_gene: TRBV11-3
d_gene: -
j_gene: TRBJ2-3
abundance: few
CDR3aa: CASSLRGNTDTQYF
CDR3nt: TGTGCCAGCAGCTTAAGAGGTAACACAGATACGCAGTATTTT

v_gene: TRBV19
d_gene: -
j_gene: TRBJ1-5
abundance: -
CDR3aa: CASNQGGGQPQHF
CDR3nt: TGTGCCAGTAATCAGGGAGGAGGACAGCCCCAGCATTTT

v_gene: TRBV5-4
d_gene: -
j_gene: TRBJ2-7
abundance: -
CDR3aa: CASSLRTDSYEQYF
CDR3nt: TGTGCCAGCAGCTTGCGGACAGATTCCTACGAGCAGTACTTC

v_gene: TRBV19
d_gene: -
j_gene: TRBJ1-1
abundance: -
CDR3aa: CASSGQGRLSEAFF
CDR3nt: TGTGCCAGTAGTGGTCAGGGGCGTCTCTCTGAAGCTTTCTTT

v_gene: TRBV7-9
d_gene: -
j_gene: TRBJ1-3
abundance: few
CDR3aa: CASSLRGSGRSSGNTIYF
CDR3nt: TGTGCCAGCAGCTTAAGGGGGTCGGGTCGATCCTCTGGAAACACCATATATTTT

v_gene: TRBV6-5
d_gene: -
j_gene: TRBJ1-1
abundance: -
CDR3aa: CASRPNPTEAFF
CDR3nt: TGTGCCAGCAGGCCTAATCCCACTGAAGCTTTCTTT

v_gene: TRBV5-1
d_gene: -
j_gene: TRBJ1-2
abundance: -
CDR3aa: CASSLGQPTLGYTF
CDR3nt: TGCGCCAGCAGCTTGGGACAGCCTACCTTGGGCTACACCTTC

v_gene: TRBV6-1
d_gene: -
j_gene: TRBJ2-1
abundance: -
CDR3aa: CASSEERGSYNEQFF
CDR3nt: TGTGCCAGCAGTGAAGAAAGGGGCTCCTACAATGAGCAGTTCTTC

v_gene: TRBV5-1
d_gene: -
j_gene: TRBJ2-2
abundance: -
CDR3aa: CASSLEGYTGELFF
CDR3nt: TGCGCCAGCAGCTTGGAGGGGTACACCGGGGAGCTGTTTTTT

v_gene: TRBV7-3
d_gene: TRBD2
j_gene: TRBJ2-1
abundance: -
CDR3aa: CASSPGLAAYNEQFF
CDR3nt: TGTGCCAGCAGTCCCGGACTAGCGGCATACAATGAGCAGTTCTTC

v_gene: TRBV28
d_gene: -
j_gene: TRBJ2-7
abundance: -
CDR3aa: CASSREVVGDTYSYEQYF
CDR3nt: TGTGCCAGCAGTCGGGAGGTAGTAGGGGACACATACTCCTACGAGCAGTACTTC

v_gene: TRBV19
d_gene: -
j_gene: TRBJ1-5
abundance: -
CDR3aa: CASSMAGLGNQPQHF
CDR3nt: TGTGCCAGTAGTATGGCGGGGTTGGGAAATCAGCCCCAGCATTTT

v_gene: TRBV2
d_gene: -
j_gene: TRBJ1-1
abundance: -
CDR3aa: CASSVPGTHTEAFF
CDR3nt: TGTGCCAGCAGTGTACCAGGGACACACACTGAAGCTTTCTTT

v_gene: TRBV9
d_gene: TRBD1
j_gene: TRBJ2-3
abundance: -
CDR3aa: CASSISPGGAYTDTQYF
CDR3nt: TGTGCCAGCAGCATCTCCCCAGGGGGCGCTTACACAGATACGCAGTATTTT

v_gene: TRBV9
d_gene: -
j_gene: TRBJ1-2
abundance: -
CDR3aa: CASSVVPGPYGYTF
CDR3nt: TGTGCCAGCAGCGTAGTTCCAGGGCCTTATGGCTACACCTTC

v_gene: TRBV7-8
d_gene: TRBD1
j_gene: TRBJ2-7
abundance: -
CDR3aa: CASSPTAGTGSDEQYF
CDR3nt: TGTGCCAGCAGCCCTACGGCAGGGACAGGGTCGGACGAGCAGTACTTC

v_gene: TRBV29-1
d_gene: -
j_gene: TRBJ1-1
abundance: few
CDR3aa: CSANGLNTEAFF
CDR3nt: TGCAGCGCCAACGGACTTAACACTGAAGCTTTCTTT

v_gene: TRBV15
d_gene: TRBD2
j_gene: TRBJ2-2
abundance: -
CDR3aa: CATSRDQERGLAGELFF
CDR3nt: TGTGCCACCAGCAGAGATCAGGAGCGGGGGCTGGCCGGGGAGCTGTTTTTT

v_gene: TRBV20-1
d_gene: -
j_gene: TRBJ2-3
abundance: -
CDR3aa: CSARQERTQYF
CDR3nt: TGCAGTGCTAGACAGGAAAGGACGCAGTATTTT

v_gene: TRBV28
d_gene: TRBD2
j_gene: TRBJ2-1
abundance: -
CDR3aa: CASSSEAGGFDNEQFF
CDR3nt: TGTGCCAGCAGTTCCGAGGCGGGAGGGTTTGACAATGAGCAGTTCTTC

v_gene: TRBV9
d_gene: TRBD2
j_gene: TRBJ2-3
abundance: -
CDR3aa: CASTETSGSGGNTQYF
CDR3nt: TGTGCCAGCACCGAGACTAGCGGGTCGGGGGGTAATACGCAGTATTTT

v_gene: TRBV14
d_gene: -
j_gene: TRBJ1-1
abundance: -
CDR3aa: CASSQEGGLEAFF
CDR3nt: TGTGCCAGCAGCCAAGAAGGAGGATTGGAAGCTTTCTTT